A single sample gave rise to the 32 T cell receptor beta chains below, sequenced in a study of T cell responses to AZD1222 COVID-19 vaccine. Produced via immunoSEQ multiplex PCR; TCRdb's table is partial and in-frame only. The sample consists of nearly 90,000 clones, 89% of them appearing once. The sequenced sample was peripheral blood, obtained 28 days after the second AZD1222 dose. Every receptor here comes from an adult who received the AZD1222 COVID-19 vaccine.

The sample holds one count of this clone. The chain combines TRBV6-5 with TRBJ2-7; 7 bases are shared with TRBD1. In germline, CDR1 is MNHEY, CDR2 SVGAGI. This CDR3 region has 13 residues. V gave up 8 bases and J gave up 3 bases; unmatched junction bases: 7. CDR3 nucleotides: TGTGCCAGCCGGGACAGCTTACGCTACGAGCAGTACTTC. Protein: CASRDSLRYEQYF.

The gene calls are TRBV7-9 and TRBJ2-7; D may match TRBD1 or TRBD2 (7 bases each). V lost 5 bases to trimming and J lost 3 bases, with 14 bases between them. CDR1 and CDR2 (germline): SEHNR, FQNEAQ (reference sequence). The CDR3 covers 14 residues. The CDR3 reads CASSPRGRGYEQYF. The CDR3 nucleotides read TGTGCCAGCAGCCCCAGGGGGAGGGGCTACGAGCAGTACTTC.

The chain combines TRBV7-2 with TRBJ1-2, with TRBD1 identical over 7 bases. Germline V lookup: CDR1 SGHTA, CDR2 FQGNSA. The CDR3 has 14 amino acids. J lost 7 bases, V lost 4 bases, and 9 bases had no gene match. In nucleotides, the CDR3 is TGTGCCAGCAGCTCCTGGGAGGGGGCGGGTGGCTACACCTTC. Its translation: CASSSWEGAGGYTF.

CDR3 loop: CASSEQRAGDYGYTF. The CDR3 DNA is TGTGCCAGCAGTGAACAAAGAGCAGGGGACTATGGCTACACCTTC. This chain uses TRBV6-1 with TRBJ1-2; D is possibly TRBD1 (6 bases). Germline-derived CDR1 and CDR2 are MNHNS and SASEGT. V lost 2 bases, J lost 3 bases, and 13 bases lay in between. The length of the CDR3 is 15 residues.

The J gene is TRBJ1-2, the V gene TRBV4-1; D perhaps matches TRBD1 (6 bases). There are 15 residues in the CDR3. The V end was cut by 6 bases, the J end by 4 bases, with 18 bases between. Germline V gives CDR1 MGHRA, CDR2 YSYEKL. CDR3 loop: CASRRGPGGGYGYTF. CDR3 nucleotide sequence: TGCGCCAGCAGGCGAGGGCCCGGGGGCGGCTATGGCTACACCTTC.

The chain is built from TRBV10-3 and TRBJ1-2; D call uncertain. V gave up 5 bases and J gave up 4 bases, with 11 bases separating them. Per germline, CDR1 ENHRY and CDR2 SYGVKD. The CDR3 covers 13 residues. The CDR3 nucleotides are TGTGCCATCAGTCACCAGTATTTCTATGGCTACACCTTC. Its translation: CAISHQYFYGYTF.

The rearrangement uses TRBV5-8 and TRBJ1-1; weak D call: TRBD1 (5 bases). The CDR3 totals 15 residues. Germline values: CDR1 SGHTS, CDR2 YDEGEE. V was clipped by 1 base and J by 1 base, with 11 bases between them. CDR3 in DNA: TGTGCCAGCAGCTTGACCAGGGCCACGAACACTGAAGCTTTCTTT. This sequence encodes CASSLTRATNTEAFF. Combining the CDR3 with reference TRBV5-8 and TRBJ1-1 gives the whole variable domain EAGVTQSPTHLIKTRGQQATLRCSPISGHTSVYWYQQALGLGLQFLLWYDEGEERNRGNFPPRFSGRQFPNYSSELNVNALELEDSALYLCASSLTRATNTEAFFGQGTRLTVV.

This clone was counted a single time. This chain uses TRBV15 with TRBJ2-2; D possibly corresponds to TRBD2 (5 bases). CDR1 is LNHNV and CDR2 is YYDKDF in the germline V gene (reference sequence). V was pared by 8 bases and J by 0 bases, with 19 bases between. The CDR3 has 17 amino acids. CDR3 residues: CATSRETAIPNTGELFF. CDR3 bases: TGTGCCACCTCCCGGGAAACCGCGATACCGAACACCGGGGAGCTGTTTTTT.

The CDR3 region is CASSLAGGGYNEQFF. The CDR3 DNA is TGCGCCAGCAGCTTGGCAGGGGGCGGTTACAATGAGCAGTTCTTC. The V gene is TRBV5-1, the J gene TRBJ2-1, with 8 bases identical to TRBD1. Looked up from germline, CDR1 is SGHRS and CDR2 is YFSETQ. Trimming cost V 0 bases and J 4 bases; bases outside gene matches: 3. The CDR3 has 15 amino acids.

CDR3 sequence reads: CASERTRTGELFF. The CDR3 region has the DNA TGTGCCAGCGAACGGACTAGGACCGGGGAGCTGTTTTTT. The chain links TRBV19 to TRBJ2-2; TRBD2 agrees at 7 bases. Germline loops: CDR1 LNHDA, CDR2 SQIVND (reference sequence). J was trimmed by 5 bases and V by 9 bases; bases with no gene match: 6. The CDR3 loop spans 13 amino acids.

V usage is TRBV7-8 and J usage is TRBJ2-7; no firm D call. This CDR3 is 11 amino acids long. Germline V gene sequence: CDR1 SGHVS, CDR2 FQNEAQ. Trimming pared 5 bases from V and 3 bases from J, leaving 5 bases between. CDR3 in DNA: TGTGCCAGCAGCCAAGACTACGAGCAGTACTTC. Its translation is CASSQDYEQYF.

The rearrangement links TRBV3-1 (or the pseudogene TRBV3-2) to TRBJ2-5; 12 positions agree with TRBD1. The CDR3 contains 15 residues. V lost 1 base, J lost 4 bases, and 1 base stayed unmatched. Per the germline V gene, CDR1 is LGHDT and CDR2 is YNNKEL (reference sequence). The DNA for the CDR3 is TGTGCCAGCAGCCAAGTGGGACAGGGGGCAGAGACCCAGTACTTC. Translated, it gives CASSQVGQGAETQYF.

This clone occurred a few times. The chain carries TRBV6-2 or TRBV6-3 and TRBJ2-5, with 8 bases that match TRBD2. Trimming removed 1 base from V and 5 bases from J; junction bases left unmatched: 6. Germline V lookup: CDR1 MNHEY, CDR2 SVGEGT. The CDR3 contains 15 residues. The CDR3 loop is CASSYYGGGEETQYF. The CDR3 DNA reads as TGTGCCAGCAGTTACTACGGGGGGGGTGAGGAGACCCAGTACTTC.

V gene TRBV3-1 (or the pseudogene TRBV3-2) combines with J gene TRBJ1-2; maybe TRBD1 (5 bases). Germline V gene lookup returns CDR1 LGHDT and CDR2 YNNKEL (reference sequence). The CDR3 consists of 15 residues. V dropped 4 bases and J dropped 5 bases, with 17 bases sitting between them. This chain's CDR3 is CASSLKGGALYGYTF. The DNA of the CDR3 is TGTGCCAGCAGCCTAAAGGGCGGGGCCCTATATGGCTACACCTTC.

For the CDR3, the DNA is TGCGCCAGCAGCTTGGCCACCCCTAGACAGTCTTCACCCCTCCACTTT. It codes for CASSLATPRQSSPLHF. V gene TRBV5-1 combines with J gene TRBJ1-6; D is perhaps TRBD1 (5 bases). Germline values: CDR1 SGHRS, CDR2 YFSETQ. The CDR3 length is 16 residues. Trimming took 0 bases from V and 9 from J, leaving 16 bases between them.

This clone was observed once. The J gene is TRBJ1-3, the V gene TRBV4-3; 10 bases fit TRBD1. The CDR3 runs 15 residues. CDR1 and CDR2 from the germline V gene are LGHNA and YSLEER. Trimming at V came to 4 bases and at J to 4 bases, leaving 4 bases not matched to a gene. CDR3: CASSPDRGRGNTIYF. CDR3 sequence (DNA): TGCGCCAGCAGCCCAGACAGGGGGCGAGGAAACACCATATATTTT.

Here the CDR3 DNA reads TGTGCCAGCAGCGCAGGGAACTACGAGCAGTACTTC. Residues: CASSAGNYEQYF. This chain links TRBV5-4 with TRBJ2-7, with D perhaps TRBD1 (5 bases). Germline CDR1 and CDR2: SGHNT and YYREEE (reference sequence). The CDR3 sequence is 12 residues long. Trimming left V 4 bases short and J 3 bases short, with 8 bases between.

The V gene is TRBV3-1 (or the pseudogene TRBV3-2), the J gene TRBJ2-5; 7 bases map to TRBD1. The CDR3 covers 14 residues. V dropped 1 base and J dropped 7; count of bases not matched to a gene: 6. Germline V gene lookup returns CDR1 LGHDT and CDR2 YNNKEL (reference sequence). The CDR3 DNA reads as TGTGCCAGCAGCCAAGTAAGGGGGCAGGTGACCCAGTACTTC. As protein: CASSQVRGQVTQYF.

CDR3 amino acids: CASSPGQGAGNQPQHF. The CDR3 DNA reads TGTGCCAGCAGCCCTGGACAGGGGGCGGGCAATCAGCCCCAGCATTTT. The chain is built from TRBV11-1 and TRBJ1-5, with TRBD1 matching 11 bases. Germline trimming cut 5 bases from V and 2 bases from J; bases unmatched to any gene: 5. The CDR3 length is 16 residues. Germline V gives CDR1 SGHAT, CDR2 FQDESV (reference sequence).

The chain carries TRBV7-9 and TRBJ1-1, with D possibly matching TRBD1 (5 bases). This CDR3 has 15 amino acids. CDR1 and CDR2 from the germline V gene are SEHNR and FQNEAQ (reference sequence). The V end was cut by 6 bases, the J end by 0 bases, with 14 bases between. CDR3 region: CASSNWGNLNTEAFF. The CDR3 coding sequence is TGTGCCAGCAGTAATTGGGGGAACTTGAACACTGAAGCTTTCTTT. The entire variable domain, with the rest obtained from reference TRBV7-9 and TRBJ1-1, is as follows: DTGVSQNPRHKITKRGQNVTFRCDPISEHNRLYWYRQTLGQGPEFLTYFQNEAQLEKSRLLSDRFSAERPKGSFSTLEIQRTEQGDSAMYLCASSNWGNLNTEAFFGQGTRLTVV.

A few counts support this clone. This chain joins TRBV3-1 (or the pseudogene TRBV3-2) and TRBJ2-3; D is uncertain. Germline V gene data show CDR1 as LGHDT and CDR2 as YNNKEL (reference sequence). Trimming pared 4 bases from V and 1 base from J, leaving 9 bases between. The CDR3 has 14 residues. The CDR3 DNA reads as TGTGCCAGCAGCCGCTCAGAGGGCACAGATACGCAGTATTTT. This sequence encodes CASSRSEGTDTQYF.

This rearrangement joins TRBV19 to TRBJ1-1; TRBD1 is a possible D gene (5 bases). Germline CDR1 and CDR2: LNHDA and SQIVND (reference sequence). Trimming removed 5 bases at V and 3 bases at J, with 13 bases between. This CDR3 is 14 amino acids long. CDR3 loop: CASSWGRGDTEAFF. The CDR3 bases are TGTGCCAGTAGTTGGGGCAGAGGGGACACTGAAGCTTTCTTT. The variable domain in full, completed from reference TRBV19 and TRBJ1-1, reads DGGITQSPKYLFRKEGQNVTLSCEQNLNHDAMYWYRQDPGQGLRLIYYSQIVNDFQKGDIAEGYSVSREKKESFPLTVTSAQKNPTAFYLCASSWGRGDTEAFFGQGTRLTVV.

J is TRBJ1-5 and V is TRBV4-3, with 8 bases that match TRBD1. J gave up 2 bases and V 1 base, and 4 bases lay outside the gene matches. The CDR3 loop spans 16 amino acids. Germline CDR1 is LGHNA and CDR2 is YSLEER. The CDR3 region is CASSQVMTGGNQPQHF. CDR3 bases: TGCGCCAGCAGCCAAGTTATGACAGGGGGCAATCAGCCCCAGCATTTT.

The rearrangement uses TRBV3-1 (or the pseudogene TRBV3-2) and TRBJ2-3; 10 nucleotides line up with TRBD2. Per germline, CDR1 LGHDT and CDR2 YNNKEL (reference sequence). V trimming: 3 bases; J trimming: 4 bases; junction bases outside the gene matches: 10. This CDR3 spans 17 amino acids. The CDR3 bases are TGTGCCAGCAGCCAGAAGAGCGGGACTAGCGTACCAGATACGCAGTATTTT. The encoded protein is CASSQKSGTSVPDTQYF.

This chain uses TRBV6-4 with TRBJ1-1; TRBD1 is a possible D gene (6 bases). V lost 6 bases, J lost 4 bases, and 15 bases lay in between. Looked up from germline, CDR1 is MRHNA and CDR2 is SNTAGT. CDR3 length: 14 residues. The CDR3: CASRWGALSTEAFF. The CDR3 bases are TGTGCCAGCAGATGGGGGGCTCTCAGCACTGAAGCTTTCTTT.

CDR3 coding DNA: TGTGCCAGCAGTTACTCCGCGGGAACTACTAATTCACCCCTCCACTTT. Translation: CASSYSAGTTNSPLHF. The genes are TRBV6-5 and TRBJ1-6; no clear D. V lost 0 bases and J 6 bases, leaving 12 bases between the germline ends. In germline, CDR1 is MNHEY, CDR2 SVGAGI. CDR3 length: 16 residues.

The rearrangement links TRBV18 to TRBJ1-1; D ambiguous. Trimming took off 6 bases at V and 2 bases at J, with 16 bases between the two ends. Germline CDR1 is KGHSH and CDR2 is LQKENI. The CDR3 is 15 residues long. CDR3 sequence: CASSPRWTANTEAFF. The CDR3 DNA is TGTGCCAGCTCGCCTAGGTGGACGGCTAACACTGAAGCTTTCTTT.

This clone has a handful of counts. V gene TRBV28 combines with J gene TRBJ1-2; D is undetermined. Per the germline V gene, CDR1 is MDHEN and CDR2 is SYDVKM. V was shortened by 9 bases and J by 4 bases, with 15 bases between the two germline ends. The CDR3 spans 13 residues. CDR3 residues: CASKGRVRYGYTF. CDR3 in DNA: TGTGCCAGTAAAGGCCGGGTACGCTATGGCTACACCTTC.

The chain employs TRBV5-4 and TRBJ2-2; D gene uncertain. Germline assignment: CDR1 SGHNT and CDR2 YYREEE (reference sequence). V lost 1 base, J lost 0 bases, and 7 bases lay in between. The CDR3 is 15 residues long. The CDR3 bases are TGTGCCAGCAGCTTGTATGGGTCGAACACCGGGGAGCTGTTTTTT. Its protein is CASSLYGSNTGELFF. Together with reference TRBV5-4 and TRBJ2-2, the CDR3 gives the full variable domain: ETGVTQSPTHLIKTRGQQVTLRCSSQSGHNTVSWYQQALGQGPQFIFQYYREEENGRGNFPPRFSGLQFPNYSSELNVNALELDDSALYLCASSLYGSNTGELFFGEGSRLTVL.

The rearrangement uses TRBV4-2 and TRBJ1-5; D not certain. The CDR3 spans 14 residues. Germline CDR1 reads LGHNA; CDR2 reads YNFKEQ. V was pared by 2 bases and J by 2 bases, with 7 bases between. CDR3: CASSQSGGNQPQHF. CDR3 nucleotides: TGTGCCAGCAGCCAATCCGGGGGCAATCAGCCCCAGCATTTT.

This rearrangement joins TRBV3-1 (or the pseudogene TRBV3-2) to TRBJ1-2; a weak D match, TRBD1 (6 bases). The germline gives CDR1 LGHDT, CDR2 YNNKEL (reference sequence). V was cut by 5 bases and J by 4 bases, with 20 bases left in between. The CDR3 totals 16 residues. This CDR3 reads CASSWGQGTSLYGYTF. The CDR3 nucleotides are TGTGCCAGCAGCTGGGGGCAAGGGACATCACTCTATGGCTACACCTTC.

CDR3 sequence (DNA): TGTGCCATCAGTGGGGGGGACAGGCTGAACACTGAAGCTTTCTTT. It encodes CAISGGDRLNTEAFF. This chain connects TRBV10-3 to TRBJ1-1; 8 nucleotides agree with TRBD1. The trim removed 4 bases at V and 0 bases at J, leaving 4 bases unmatched. The CDR3 has 15 residues. The germline CDR1 and CDR2 sequences are ENHRY and SYGVKD.